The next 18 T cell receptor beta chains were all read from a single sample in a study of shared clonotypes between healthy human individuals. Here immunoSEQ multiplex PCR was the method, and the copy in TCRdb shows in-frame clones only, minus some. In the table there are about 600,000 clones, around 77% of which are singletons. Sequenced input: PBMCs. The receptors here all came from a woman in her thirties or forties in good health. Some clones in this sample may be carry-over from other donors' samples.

The chain's CDR3 is CAPTTETAYEQYF. The DNA for the CDR3 is TGTGCCCCAACGACGGAGACAGCCTACGAGCAGTACTTC. The chain carries TRBV30 and TRBJ2-7; a weak D match, TRBD1 (5 bases). Between the trimmed V and J ends, which lost 8 bases and 2 bases, there was a span of 16 bases. Germline loops: CDR1 GTSNPN, CDR2 SVGIG (reference sequence). CDR3 length: 13 residues.

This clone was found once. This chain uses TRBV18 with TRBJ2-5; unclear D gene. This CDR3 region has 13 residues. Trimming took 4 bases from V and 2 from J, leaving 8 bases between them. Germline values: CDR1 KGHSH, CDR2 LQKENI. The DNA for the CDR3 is TGTGCCAGCTCACTGTCTCGGCAAGAGACCCAGTACTTC. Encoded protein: CASSLSRQETQYF.

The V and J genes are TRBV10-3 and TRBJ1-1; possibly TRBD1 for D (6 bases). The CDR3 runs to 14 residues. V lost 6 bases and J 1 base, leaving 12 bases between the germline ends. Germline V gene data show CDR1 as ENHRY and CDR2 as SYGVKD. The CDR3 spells CAISRDISNTEAFF. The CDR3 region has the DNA TGTGCCATCAGCAGGGACATCTCGAACACTGAAGCTTTCTTT.

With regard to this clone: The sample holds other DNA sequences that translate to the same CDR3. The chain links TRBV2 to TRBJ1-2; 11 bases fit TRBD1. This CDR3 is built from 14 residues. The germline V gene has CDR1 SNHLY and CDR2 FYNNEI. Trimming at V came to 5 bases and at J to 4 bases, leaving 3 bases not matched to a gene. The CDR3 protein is CASSRDRGTYGYTF. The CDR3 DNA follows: TGTGCCAGCAGTCGGGACAGGGGGACCTATGGCTACACCTTC.

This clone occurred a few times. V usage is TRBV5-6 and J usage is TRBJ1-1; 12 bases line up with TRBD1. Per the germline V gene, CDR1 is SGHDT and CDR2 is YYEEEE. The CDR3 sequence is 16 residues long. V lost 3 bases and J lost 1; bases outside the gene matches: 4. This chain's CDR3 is CASSYGTGGTNTEAFF. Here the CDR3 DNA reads TGTGCCAGCAGCTATGGGACAGGGGGCACGAACACTGAAGCTTTCTTT. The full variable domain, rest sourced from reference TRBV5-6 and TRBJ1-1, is DAGVTQSPTHLIKTRGQQVTLRCSPKSGHDTVSWYQQALGQGPQFIFQYYEEEERQRGNFPDRFSGHQFPNYSSELNVNALLLGDSALYLCASSYGTGGTNTEAFFGQGTRLTVV.

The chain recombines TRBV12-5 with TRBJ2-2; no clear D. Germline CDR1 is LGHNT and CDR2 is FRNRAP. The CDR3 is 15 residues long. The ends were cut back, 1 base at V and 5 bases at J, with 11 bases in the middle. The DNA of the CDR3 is TGTGCTAGTGGTTTGGACCAGCCCAGGACCGGGGAGCTGTTTTTT. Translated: CASGLDQPRTGELFF.

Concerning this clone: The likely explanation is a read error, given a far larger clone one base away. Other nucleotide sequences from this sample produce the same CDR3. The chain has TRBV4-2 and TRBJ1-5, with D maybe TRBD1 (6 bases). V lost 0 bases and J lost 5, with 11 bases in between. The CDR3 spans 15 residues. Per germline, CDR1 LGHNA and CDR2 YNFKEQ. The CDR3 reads CASSQDEGGHQPQHF. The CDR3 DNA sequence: TGTGCCAGCAGCCAAGACGAGGGGGGCCATCAGCCCCAGCATTTT.

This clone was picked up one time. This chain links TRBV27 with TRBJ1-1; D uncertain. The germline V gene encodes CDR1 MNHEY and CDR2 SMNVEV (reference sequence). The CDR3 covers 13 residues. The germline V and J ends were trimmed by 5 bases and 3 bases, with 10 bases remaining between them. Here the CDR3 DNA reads TGTGCCAGCAGTCCAACAGTGGACACTGAAGCTTTCTTT. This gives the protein CASSPTVDTEAFF.

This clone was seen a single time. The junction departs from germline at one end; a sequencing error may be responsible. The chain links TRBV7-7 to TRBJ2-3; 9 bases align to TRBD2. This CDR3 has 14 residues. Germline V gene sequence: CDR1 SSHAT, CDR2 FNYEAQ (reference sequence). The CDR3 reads CASSLAGNTDTQYF. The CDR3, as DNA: TGTGCCAGCAGCCTAGCGGGGAACACAGATACGCAGTATTTT. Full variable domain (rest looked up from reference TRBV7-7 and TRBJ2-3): GAGVSQSPRYKVTKRGQDVTLRCDPISSHATLYWYQQALGQGPEFLTYFNYEAQPDKSGLPSDRFSAERPEGSISTLTIQRTEQRDSAMYRCASSLAGNTDTQYFGPGTRLTVL.

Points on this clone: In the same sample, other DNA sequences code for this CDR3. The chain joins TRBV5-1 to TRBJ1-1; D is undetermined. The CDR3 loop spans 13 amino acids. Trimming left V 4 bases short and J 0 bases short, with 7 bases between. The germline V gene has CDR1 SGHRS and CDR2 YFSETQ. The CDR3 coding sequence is TGCGCCAGCAGCCTAGAAGTGAACACTGAAGCTTTCTTT. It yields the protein CASSLEVNTEAFF.

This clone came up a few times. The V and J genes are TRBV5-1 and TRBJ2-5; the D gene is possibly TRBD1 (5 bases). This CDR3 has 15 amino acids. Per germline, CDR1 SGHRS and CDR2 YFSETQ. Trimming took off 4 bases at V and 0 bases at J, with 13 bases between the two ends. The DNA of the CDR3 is TGCGCCAGCAGCGCACTGACAGTCTACCAAGAGACCCAGTACTTC. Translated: CASSALTVYQETQYF.

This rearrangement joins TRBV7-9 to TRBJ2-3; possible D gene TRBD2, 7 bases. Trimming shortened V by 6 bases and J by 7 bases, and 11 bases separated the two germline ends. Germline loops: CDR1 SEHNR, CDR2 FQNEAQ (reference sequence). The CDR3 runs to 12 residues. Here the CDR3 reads CASRAGQNTQYF. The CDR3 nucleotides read TGTGCCAGCAGAGCGGGACAAAATACGCAGTATTTT.

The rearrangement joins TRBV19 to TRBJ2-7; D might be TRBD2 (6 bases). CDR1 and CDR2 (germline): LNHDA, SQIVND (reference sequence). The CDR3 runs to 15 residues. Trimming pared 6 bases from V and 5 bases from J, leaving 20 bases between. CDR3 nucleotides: TGTGCCAGTAGCCCCCTCGGGGAGGTCGGCAACGAGCAGTACTTC. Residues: CASSPLGEVGNEQYF.

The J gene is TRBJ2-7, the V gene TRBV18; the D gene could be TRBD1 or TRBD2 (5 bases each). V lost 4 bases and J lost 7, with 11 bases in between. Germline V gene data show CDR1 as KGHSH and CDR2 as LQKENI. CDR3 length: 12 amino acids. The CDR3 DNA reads TGTGCCAGCTCACGGGGGACGGAGGAGCAGTACTTC. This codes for CASSRGTEEQYF.

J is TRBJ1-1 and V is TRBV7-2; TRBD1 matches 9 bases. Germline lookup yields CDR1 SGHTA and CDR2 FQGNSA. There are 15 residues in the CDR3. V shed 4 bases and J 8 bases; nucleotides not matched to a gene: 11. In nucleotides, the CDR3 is TGTGCCAGCAGCTCCCGACAGGGGGGGACCGGGGAAGCTTTCTTT. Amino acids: CASSSRQGGTGEAFF. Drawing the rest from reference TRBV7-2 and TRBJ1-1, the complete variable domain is GAGVSQSPSNKVTEKGKDVELRCDPISGHTALYWYRQSLGQGLEFLIYFQGNSAPDKSGLPSDRFSAERTGGSVSTLTIQRTQQEDSAVYLCASSSRQGGTGEAFFGQGTRLTVV.

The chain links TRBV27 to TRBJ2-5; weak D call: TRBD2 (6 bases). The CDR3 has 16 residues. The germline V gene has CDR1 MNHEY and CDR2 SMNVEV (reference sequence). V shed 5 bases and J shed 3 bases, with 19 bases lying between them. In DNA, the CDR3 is TGTGCCAGCAGTCCGAATAGCGGAGGGCGGGAAGAGACCCAGTACTTC. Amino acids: CASSPNSGGREETQYF.

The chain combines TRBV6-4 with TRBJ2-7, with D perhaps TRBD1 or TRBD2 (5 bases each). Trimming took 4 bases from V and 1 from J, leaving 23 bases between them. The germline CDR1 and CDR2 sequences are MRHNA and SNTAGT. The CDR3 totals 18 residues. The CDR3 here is CASSGGASALHLSYEQYF. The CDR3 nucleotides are TGTGCCAGCAGTGGAGGGGCGTCGGCCTTGCATTTGTCCTACGAGCAGTACTTC.

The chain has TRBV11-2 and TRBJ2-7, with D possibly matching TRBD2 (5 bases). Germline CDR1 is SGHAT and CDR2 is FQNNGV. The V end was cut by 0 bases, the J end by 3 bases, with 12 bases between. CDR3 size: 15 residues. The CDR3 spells CASSLDPGLFYEQYF. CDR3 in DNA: TGTGCCAGCAGCTTAGACCCCGGACTCTTCTACGAGCAGTACTTC.